Here is one T cell receptor (beta chain) with its context. Its antigen is unidentified. J was trimmed by 5 bases and V by 6 bases; bases with no gene match: 10. The CDR3 runs to 16 residues. Germline assignment: CDR1 MDHEN and CDR2 SYDVKM. Using immunoSEQ multiplex PCR, the repertoire was profiled, and TCRdb retains in-frame clones only, with some absent. The profile shows under 150,000 clones, about 84% of them singletons. These data come from a study of cytotoxic CD8 clonotypes in ibrutinib-treated CLL. For the study at large: Of the patients, eleven to twelve were relapsed/refractory, approximately 15 treatment-naive and around 17 IGHV unmutated. Partial response was seen in about 24 patients and complete response in 2; after median roughly 66 months, around 15 stayed remitted, about 12 progressed.

General study findings and limits: Clonality was higher at ibrutinib response and returned toward baseline at progression.

The gene calls are TRBV28 and TRBJ2-2; 9 bases are a match to TRBD1. This TCR was recovered from a human donor with chronic lymphocytic leukemia. The sequenced sample was PBMCs, obtained after 36 months of ibrutinib treatment. The DNA of the CDR3 is TGTGCCAGCAGCCCTGACAGGGGGGTCTATACCGGGGAGCTGTTTTTT. This codes for CASSPDRGVYTGELFF. Looking up the rest from reference TRBV28 and TRBJ2-2 gives the full variable domain: DVKVTQSSRYLVKRTGEKVFLECVQDMDHENMFWYRQDPGLGLRLIYFSYDVKMKEKGDIPEGYSVSREKKERFSLILESASTNQTSMYLCASSPDRGVYTGELFFGEGSRLTVL.